This T cell receptor beta chain was captured by sequencing in a study of neoadjuvant anti-PD-1 for oral cavity cancer. The repertoire was sequenced with immunoSEQ multiplex PCR; TCRdb's copy has only in-frame clones and lacks some. The sample has about 72,000 clones, approximately 82% seen once; the top ten hold about 3.4%. The CDR3 is 14 amino acids. J gave up 4 bases and V 5 bases, and 2 bases lay outside the gene matches. Germline V gives CDR1 SGHTA, CDR2 FQGNSA. This TCR was sampled from a person aged 35-80 years with oral cavity squamous cell carcinoma. Material: PBMCs, obtained before nivolumab (anti-PD-1) treatment. V usage is TRBV7-2 and J usage is TRBJ1-4, with TRBD1 matching 9 bases. The CDR3 nucleotides are TGTGCCAGCAGCCAGGGACAGGGTAATGAAAAACTGTTTTTT. Amino acid sequence: CASSQGQGNEKLFF.